The next 9 T cell receptor beta chains were all read from a single sample in a study of T cell repertoires in cytomegalovirus infection. TCRdb re-derived calls from the reads in MiXCR, one entry per CDR3 protein. Seen here are some 320,000 distinct CDR3 sequences, around a tenth observed once, and the top ten hold 3.5% to 4.5%. Sequencing input: PBMCs. The origin of the receptors is a human donor in good health (CMV status not recorded). Some clones in this sample may be carry-over from other donors' samples.

In its sample, this clonotype was seen many times. The chain joins TRBV7-6 to TRBJ2-1; weak D call: TRBD2 (5 bases). V was trimmed by 6 bases and J by 8 bases, leaving 14 bases between them. CDR1 is SGHVS and CDR2 is FNYEAQ in the germline V gene. The CDR3 consists of 13 residues. In nucleotides, the CDR3 is TGTGCCAGCAGGGTCGGGAACCCACATGAGCAGTTCTTC. It is translated as CASRVGNPHEQFF. The full variable domain, rest sourced from reference TRBV7-6 and TRBJ2-1, is GAGVSQSPRYKVTKRGQDVALRCDPISGHVSLYWYRQALGQGPEFLTYFNYEAQQDKSGLPNDRFSAERPEGSISTLTIQRTEQRDSAMYRCASRVGNPHEQFFGPGTRLTVL.

There are many counts of this clonotype. The gene calls are TRBV7-2 and TRBJ2-1, with D unclear. The CDR3 extends over 16 amino acids. The germline V and J ends were trimmed by 1 base and 0 bases, with 10 bases remaining between them. Germline lookup yields CDR1 SGHTA and CDR2 FQGNSA. CDR3 region: CASSLVSTSSYNEQFF. The CDR3 DNA reads TGTGCCAGCAGCTTAGTCAGCACGAGCTCCTACAATGAGCAGTTCTTC.

This clonotype was seen at least ten times. The chain links TRBV6-2 or TRBV6-3 to TRBJ1-5; no reliable D call. V lost 6 bases and J lost 4, with 13 bases in between. Germline CDR1 and CDR2: MNHEY and SVGEGT. The CDR3 is 14 residues long. The CDR3 coding sequence is TGTGCCAGCAGCCCCTACTCTAGAAATCAGCCCCAGCATTTT. Translating it yields CASSPYSRNQPQHF.

This clonotype was seen ten or more times. This rearrangement joins TRBV5-6 to TRBJ2-1, with D maybe TRBD2 (6 bases). The CDR3 has 13 residues. Trimming shortened V by 0 bases and J by 5 bases, and 6 bases separated the two germline ends. The V gene's germline CDR1 is SGHDT and CDR2 YYEEEE. DNA for the CDR3: TGTGCCAGCAGCTTGGGGGGGGACAATGAGCAGTTCTTC. Translation: CASSLGGDNEQFF.

The chain combines TRBV5-6 with TRBJ2-5; no clear D gene. Trimming shortened V by 0 bases and J by 2 bases, and 17 bases separated the two germline ends. The CDR3 totals 17 residues. Germline-derived CDR1 and CDR2 are SGHDT and YYEEEE. The CDR3 DNA reads as TGTGCCAGCAGCTTGGTCGGGCCCTGGTCGGATCAAGAGACCCAGTACTTC. As protein: CASSLVGPWSDQETQYF.

This clonotype was counted ten times or more. The gene calls are TRBV6-2 or TRBV6-3 and TRBJ2-7, with TRBD2 as a possible D gene (5 bases). The germline CDR1 and CDR2 sequences are MNHEY and SVGEGT. The V gene lost 0 bases and the J gene lost 3 bases, with 15 bases spanning the gap. The CDR3 is 16 residues long. Written as DNA, the CDR3 is TGTGCCAGCAGTTACTCTCAGAGGGAGTACGTCTACGAGCAGTACTTC. Protein product: CASSYSQREYVYEQYF.

V and J are TRBV15 and TRBJ1-4; 8 bases agree with TRBD1. This CDR3 comprises 16 residues. The junction had 9 bases not matched to a gene; V was cut back by 6 bases and J by 3 bases. Germline CDR1 and CDR2: LNHNV and YYDKDF (reference sequence). The DNA for the CDR3 is TGTGCCACCAGAACCGGGACAGGCTCTTCTAATGAAAAACTGTTTTTT. This codes for CATRTGTGSSNEKLFF.

The V gene is TRBV6-1, the J gene TRBJ2-5; 7 bases line up with TRBD1. The V gene end was trimmed by 5 bases and the J gene end by 4 bases; junction bases not matched to a gene: 10. CDR3 length: 15 residues. The germline V gene has CDR1 MNHNS and CDR2 SASEGT. CDR3 DNA sequence: TGTGCCAGCAGTTATGTAGGGGGCATCGGAGAGACCCAGTACTTC. Amino acids: CASSYVGGIGETQYF.

This clonotype was counted many times. The rearrangement uses TRBV7-2 and TRBJ1-1; the match to TRBD1 covers 8 bases. The germline CDR1 and CDR2 sequences are SGHTA and FQGNSA. The CDR3 has 15 residues. V lost 4 bases and J lost 4; bases outside the gene matches: 8. CDR3 sequence (DNA): TGTGCCAGCAGCTCCCAGGGGGCCCTCGCCACTGAAGCTTTCTTT. This encodes CASSSQGALATEAFF.